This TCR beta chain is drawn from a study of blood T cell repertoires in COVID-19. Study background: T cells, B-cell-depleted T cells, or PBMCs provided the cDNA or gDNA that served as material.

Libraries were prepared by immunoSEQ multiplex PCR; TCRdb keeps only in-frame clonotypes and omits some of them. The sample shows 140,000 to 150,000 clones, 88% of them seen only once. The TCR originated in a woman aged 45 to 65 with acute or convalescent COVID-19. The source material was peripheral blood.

As DNA, the CDR3 is TGCGCCAGCAGCCGAGGGACTAGCGGGGGATTACTGGAGGAGCAGTACTTC. This gives the protein CASSRGTSGGLLEEQYF. The J gene is TRBJ2-7, the V gene TRBV5-1, with TRBD2 identical over 14 bases. The length of the CDR3 is 17 residues. In germline, CDR1 is SGHRS, CDR2 YFSETQ. V trimming: 4 bases; J trimming: 7 bases; junction bases outside the gene matches: 13.